The present entry profiles one TCR beta chain with its context. What it recognizes is unknown. The CDR3 is 15 residues long. V was pared by 0 bases and J by 2 bases, with 10 bases between. Germline V gene sequence: CDR1 LGHNA, CDR2 YSLEER. The data were obtained in a study of cytomegalovirus exposure and HLA in healthy donors. Study-level results: Relative to the roughly 690-donor mean, N-insertions were reportedly fewer in an Asian-associated ancestry cluster in a later analysis.

PCR amplification relied on 60 Vbeta primers (plus 13 Jbeta primers). Measured with immunoSEQ multiplex PCR; TCRdb has only the in-frame clones, and not every one. Reported are around 120,000 clones; the ten largest clones contain 0.59%. This TCR was recovered from a man aged 50-59 years in good health and CMV-seronegative. V and J are TRBV4-3 and TRBJ1-2; the D gene is possibly TRBD1 (5 bases). Sequences were obtained from PBMCs. CDR3 sequence: CASSQDLGENYGYTF. The CDR3 DNA follows: TGCGCCAGCAGCCAAGATCTAGGGGAAAACTATGGCTACACCTTC.